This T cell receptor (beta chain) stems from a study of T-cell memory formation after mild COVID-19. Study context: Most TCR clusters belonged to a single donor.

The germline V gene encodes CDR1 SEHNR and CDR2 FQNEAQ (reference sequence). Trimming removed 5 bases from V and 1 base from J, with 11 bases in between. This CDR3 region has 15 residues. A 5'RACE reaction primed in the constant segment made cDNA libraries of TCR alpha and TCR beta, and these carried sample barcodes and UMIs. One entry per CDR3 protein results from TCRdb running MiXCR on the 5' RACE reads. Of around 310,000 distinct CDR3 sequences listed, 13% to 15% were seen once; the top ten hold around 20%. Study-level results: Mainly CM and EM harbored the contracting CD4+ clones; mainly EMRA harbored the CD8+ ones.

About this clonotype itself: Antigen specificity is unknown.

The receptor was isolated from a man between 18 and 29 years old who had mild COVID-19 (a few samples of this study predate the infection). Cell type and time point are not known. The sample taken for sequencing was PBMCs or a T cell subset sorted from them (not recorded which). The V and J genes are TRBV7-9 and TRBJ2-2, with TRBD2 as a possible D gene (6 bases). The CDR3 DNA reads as TGTGCCAGCAGCCCTCGGAGGGGGAACACCGGGGAGCTGTTTTTT. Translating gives CASSPRRGNTGELFF.